The 31 T cell receptor beta chains presented below share a single source sample, sequenced in a study of blood T cell repertoires in COVID-19. Here immunoSEQ multiplex PCR was the method, and the copy in TCRdb shows in-frame clones only, minus some. The table has about 280,000 clones, 86% seen once; the top ten hold under 15%. Sequencing input: peripheral blood. These receptors were collected from a woman between 65 and 79 years old with COVID-19, enrolled during active disease.

The rearrangement uses TRBV2 and TRBJ2-7; D is unresolved. The length of the CDR3 is 15 residues. Germline CDR1 is SNHLY and CDR2 is FYNNEI. V gave up 2 bases and J gave up 0 bases, with 11 bases separating them. As DNA, the CDR3 is TGTGCCAGCAGTGAAAACCGACAAAGCTCCTACGAGCAGTACTTC. Amino acids: CASSENRQSSYEQYF.

The CDR3 nucleotides are TGTGCCAGCAGCTTGGTTGGAGTTTCTTTTGTCGCTGAAGCTTTCTTT. Encoded protein: CASSLVGVSFVAEAFF. The chain uses TRBV5-6 and TRBJ1-1, with D unclear. The V and J ends lost 0 bases and 6 bases respectively, with 18 bases between them. Germline V lookup: CDR1 SGHDT, CDR2 YYEEEE. The CDR3 totals 16 residues.

The chain carries TRBV19 and TRBJ1-5, with a weak D call TRBD1 (6 bases). CDR1 is LNHDA and CDR2 is SQIVND in the germline V gene (reference sequence). The CDR3 spans 15 residues. With 4 bases removed from V and 3 bases from J, the gap between germline ends came to 13 bases. CDR3 nucleotide sequence: TGTGCCAGTAGTACAACAGGGCCCCTCAATCAGCCCCAGCATTTT. Encoded protein: CASSTTGPLNQPQHF.

The chain has TRBV13 and TRBJ2-7; D is perhaps TRBD2 (6 bases). Germline CDR1 PRHDT, CDR2 FYEKMQ (reference sequence). This CDR3 is 15 amino acids long. Trimming pared 5 bases from V and 2 bases from J, leaving 16 bases between. CDR3 coding DNA: TGTGCCAGCAGCGTGGAGGGGCCGGATCCCTACGAGCAGTACTTC. This codes for CASSVEGPDPYEQYF.

V and J are TRBV4-3 and TRBJ2-7; tentative D call: TRBD2 (5 bases). Germline CDR1 reads LGHNA; CDR2 reads YSLEER. CDR3 length equals 16 residues. Trimming removed 0 bases from V and 5 bases from J, with 17 bases in between. CDR3 amino acids: CASSQDRASSGHEQYF. The CDR3 coding sequence is TGCGCCAGCAGCCAAGATAGGGCTAGCTCCGGTCACGAGCAGTACTTC.

V gene TRBV29-1 combines with J gene TRBJ2-7; 9 positions match TRBD1. V gave up 5 bases and J gave up 5 bases; unmatched junction bases: 7. This CDR3 is 13 amino acids long. The germline V gene has CDR1 SQVTM and CDR2 ANQGSEA. DNA for the CDR3: TGCAGCGTTCTGGGACAGGGTGTCCACGAGCAGTACTTC. Its protein is CSVLGQGVHEQYF.

The chain employs TRBV27 and TRBJ1-4, with TRBD1 matching 9 bases. The CDR3 consists of 14 residues. The junction had 0 bases not matched to a gene; V was cut back by 6 bases and J by 1 base. Germline V gene sequence: CDR1 MNHEY, CDR2 SMNVEV (reference sequence). The CDR3 here is CASRGQGTNEKLFF. CDR3 nucleotides: TGTGCCAGCAGGGGACAGGGAACTAATGAAAAACTGTTTTTT.

This clone was found a few times. The V gene is TRBV6-5, the J gene TRBJ2-2; 8 positions agree with TRBD1. V shed 6 bases and J 2 bases; nucleotides not matched to a gene: 5. CDR1 is MNHEY, CDR2 SVGAGI, per germline. The CDR3 length is 15 residues. CDR3 sequence: CASRRDRLNTGELFF. CDR3 DNA: TGTGCCAGCAGGCGGGACAGGCTTAACACCGGGGAGCTGTTTTTT.

The genes are TRBV6-2 or TRBV6-3 and TRBJ2-7, with D possibly TRBD1 on 6 matching bases. Germline V gene lookup returns CDR1 MNHEY and CDR2 SVGEGT. V was pared by 5 bases and J by 6 bases, with 17 bases between. This CDR3 has 14 amino acids. For the CDR3, the DNA is TGTGCCAGCAGTCCCGGGACAAGCGCGCGCGAGCAGTACTTC. It encodes CASSPGTSAREQYF.

This chain joins TRBV5-1 and TRBJ2-7; the D is unclear. V lost 2 bases to trimming and J lost 0 bases, with 9 bases between them. Germline V CDR1 and CDR2: SGHRS, YFSETQ. The CDR3 sequence is 14 residues long. The CDR3 region has the DNA TGCGCCAGCAGCTTAACGGAGAGCTCCTACGAGCAGTACTTC. It is translated as CASSLTESSYEQYF.

This clone was picked up one time. The chain combines TRBV5-1 with TRBJ1-1; D not certain. Germline V gene sequence: CDR1 SGHRS, CDR2 YFSETQ. The CDR3 is 15 residues long. Deletions cut 0 bases from V and 0 bases from J, with 9 bases between. The DNA of the CDR3 is TGCGCCAGCAGCTTGGATGCAGGCTTGAACACTGAAGCTTTCTTT. It is translated as CASSLDAGLNTEAFF. The variable domain in full, completed from reference TRBV5-1 and TRBJ1-1, reads KAGVTQTPRYLIKTRGQQVTLSCSPISGHRSVSWYQQTPGQGLQFLFEYFSETQRNKGNFPGRFSGRQFSNSRSEMNVSTLELGDSALYLCASSLDAGLNTEAFFGQGTRLTVV.

The V call is TRBV5-1, the J call TRBJ1-4; D is possibly TRBD1 (6 bases). The CDR3 runs to 16 residues. Trimming removed 0 bases at V and 3 bases at J, with 12 bases between. The germline V gene encodes CDR1 SGHRS and CDR2 YFSETQ. CDR3 in amino acids: CASSLVLQGSNEKLFF. Written as DNA, the CDR3 is TGCGCCAGCAGCTTGGTATTACAGGGATCTAATGAAAAACTGTTTTTT.

The rearrangement joins TRBV5-4 to TRBJ1-2; the D gene is possibly TRBD1 (5 bases). Germline assignment: CDR1 SGHNT and CDR2 YYREEE (reference sequence). V was pared by 4 bases and J by 4 bases, with 8 bases between. The CDR3 has 12 amino acids. The CDR3 DNA is TGTGCCAGCAGCGCCGACAGCTATGGCTACACCTTC. Protein product: CASSADSYGYTF.

The chain couples TRBV9 to TRBJ2-2; D is uncertain. The germline V and J ends were trimmed by 3 bases and 4 bases, with 10 bases remaining between them. The CDR3 contains 14 residues. Per germline, CDR1 SGDLS and CDR2 YYNGEE. The CDR3 DNA is TGTGCCAGCAGCGCCAAAGAGTTCACCGGGGAGCTGTTTTTT. This gives the protein CASSAKEFTGELFF.

The chain carries TRBV23-1 and TRBJ2-5; TRBD1 aligns across 7 bases. TRBV23-1 is labeled an ORF, and its function is uncertain. V gave up 8 bases and J gave up 1 base; unmatched junction bases: 7. CDR3 length: 14 amino acids. The CDR3 spells CASSTGQPQETQYF. CDR3 DNA: TGCGCCAGCTCCACGGGACAGCCCCAAGAGACCCAGTACTTC.

The CDR3 DNA is TGTGCCAGCAGTTTAAACCCAGGGGGCTTTCAGCCCCAGCATTTT. Its protein is CASSLNPGGFQPQHF. This chain uses TRBV27 with TRBJ1-5, with 8 bases that match TRBD1. Germline V gives CDR1 MNHEY, CDR2 SMNVEV (reference sequence). The CDR3 loop spans 15 amino acids. V dropped 2 bases and J dropped 6; count of bases not matched to a gene: 6.

The V and J genes are TRBV12-3 or TRBV12-4 and TRBJ1-1; perhaps TRBD1 as D (6 bases). Trimming shortened V by 8 bases and J by 2 bases, and 9 bases separated the two germline ends. CDR3 length equals 12 residues. DNA of the CDR3: TGTGCCAGCCAACAGGGCAACACTGAAGCTTTCTTT. Protein sequence: CASQQGNTEAFF.

Comments on this clone: A read error may produce the germline difference seen at one junction end. The V and J genes are TRBV10-3 and TRBJ1-1, with unresolved D. This CDR3 region has 12 residues. Germline V lookup: CDR1 ENHRY, CDR2 SYGVKD. CDR3: CAISEYNNEAFF. As DNA, the CDR3 is TGTGCCATCAGTGAGTACAACAATGAAGCTTTCTTT.

The V call is TRBV5-8, the J call TRBJ1-1, with D unresolved. CDR3 length: 12 amino acids. From germline, CDR1 is SGHTS and CDR2 YDEGEE. The V gene lost 2 bases and the J gene lost 5 bases, with 7 bases spanning the gap. DNA for the CDR3: TGTGCCAGCAGCTTTGCGGGAACTGAAGCTTTCTTT. Amino acid sequence: CASSFAGTEAFF.

V gene TRBV30 combines with J gene TRBJ1-1, with TRBD1 identical over 12 bases. The CDR3 has 15 amino acids. Germline V CDR1 and CDR2: GTSNPN, SVGIG (reference sequence). Trimming removed 5 bases from V and 5 bases from J; junction bases left unmatched: 9. In DNA form, the CDR3 reads TGTGCCTGGGGGGGACAGGGGGCTGGGAGGACTGAAGCTTTCTTT. Translating it yields CAWGGQGAGRTEAFF.

V is TRBV5-1 and J is TRBJ1-6; TRBD1 agrees at 10 bases. The ends lost 5 bases at V and 10 bases at J; junction bases unmatched: 3. The CDR3 covers 13 residues. In germline, CDR1 is SGHRS, CDR2 YFSETQ. CDR3 sequence (DNA): TGCGCCAGCAGGGGGACAGGGGAATCACCCCTCCACTTT. It yields the protein CASRGTGESPLHF. Supplemented by reference TRBV5-1 and TRBJ1-6, the full variable domain reads KAGVTQTPRYLIKTRGQQVTLSCSPISGHRSVSWYQQTPGQGLQFLFEYFSETQRNKGNFPGRFSGRQFSNSRSEMNVSTLELGDSALYLCASRGTGESPLHFGNGTRLTVT.

The chain links TRBV28 to TRBJ1-5; no firm D call. V was shortened by 5 bases and J by 9 bases, with 8 bases between the two germline ends. Germline assignment: CDR1 MDHEN and CDR2 SYDVKM. This CDR3 has 11 amino acids. The chain's CDR3 is CASSPPGPQHF. The CDR3 bases are TGTGCCAGCAGTCCCCCGGGGCCCCAGCATTTT. Full variable domain (outside the CDR3, taken from reference TRBV28 and TRBJ1-5): DVKVTQSSRYLVKRTGEKVFLECVQDMDHENMFWYRQDPGLGLRLIYFSYDVKMKEKGDIPEGYSVSREKKERFSLILESASTNQTSMYLCASSPPGPQHFGDGTRLSIL.

The J gene is TRBJ2-7, the V gene TRBV4-3, with D perhaps TRBD1 (6 bases). The germline CDR1 and CDR2 sequences are LGHNA and YSLEER. V lost 2 bases to trimming and J lost 1 base, with 12 bases between them. There are 15 residues in the CDR3. The CDR3: CASSQRSGASYEQYF. CDR3 bases: TGCGCCAGCAGCCAAAGGTCAGGGGCATCCTACGAGCAGTACTTC.

The V gene is TRBV7-9, the J gene TRBJ1-2; D not certain. The germline V gene encodes CDR1 SEHNR and CDR2 FQNEAQ (reference sequence). The V gene lost 0 bases and the J gene lost 2 bases, with 4 bases spanning the gap. There are 13 residues in the CDR3. CDR3 nucleotides: TGTGCCAGCAGCTTAGCAGCCAACTATGGCTACACCTTC. This codes for CASSLAANYGYTF. Variable domain in full (rest from reference TRBV7-9 and TRBJ1-2): DTGVSQNPRHKITKRGQNVTFRCDPISEHNRLYWYRQTLGQGPEFLTYFQNEAQLEKSRLLSDRFSAERPKGSFSTLEIQRTEQGDSAMYLCASSLAANYGYTFGSGTRLTVV.

The CDR3 DNA reads TGTGCCAGCAGTCTACAGGGGGAGACTGATCAGCCCCAGCATTTT. The encoded protein is CASSLQGETDQPQHF. The chain recombines TRBV28 with TRBJ1-5; TRBD1 agrees at 8 bases. The CDR3 runs to 15 residues. CDR1 is MDHEN, CDR2 SYDVKM, per germline. Trimming cost V 5 bases and J 5 bases; bases outside gene matches: 8.

The chain joins TRBV21-1 to TRBJ1-3. TRBV21-1 is recorded as a pseudogene. The length of the CDR3 is 12 residues. DNA for the CDR3: TGTGCCAGCCCGGTTCCTGGAAACACCATATATTTT. Residues: CASPVPGNTIYF.

As for this clone: One end of the junction does not line up with germline, which may come from a read error. V usage is TRBV5-1 and J usage is TRBJ2-7; 10 nucleotides agree with TRBD2. Germline CDR1 and CDR2: SGHRS and YFSETQ. The CDR3 totals 15 residues. CDR3 coding DNA: TGCGCCAGCAGCTTGCTAGCGGGGGCCTCCCACGAGCAGTACTTC. Protein product: CASSLLAGASHEQYF.

The chain uses TRBV7-2 and TRBJ1-1, with D unresolved. This CDR3 has 14 amino acids. Germline CDR1 and CDR2: SGHTA and FQGNSA. Trimming pared 5 bases from V and 0 bases from J, leaving 10 bases between. The CDR3 region is CASSPNYVNTEAFF. Here the CDR3 DNA reads TGTGCCAGCAGCCCTAATTATGTGAACACTGAAGCTTTCTTT.

V gene TRBV6-5 combines with J gene TRBJ1-3, with TRBD1 matching over 7 bases. The CDR3 runs to 15 residues. V lost 6 bases to trimming and J lost 0 bases; unmatched junction nucleotides: 5. Germline CDR1 and CDR2: MNHEY and SVGAGI. CDR3 DNA sequence: TGTGCCAGCAGACGGGAGGGGGCCTCTGGAAACACCATATATTTT. Translation: CASRREGASGNTIYF.

The rearrangement joins TRBV6-6 to TRBJ1-1; D gene ambiguous. Trimming left V 0 bases short and J 8 bases short, with 13 bases between. CDR3 size: 14 residues. Germline assignment: CDR1 MNHNY and CDR2 SVGAGI (reference sequence). The CDR3: CASSYSRLAGEAFF. The CDR3 DNA is TGTGCCAGCAGTTACTCCCGCCTAGCGGGGGAAGCTTTCTTT.

The chain recombines TRBV7-2 with TRBJ2-7; the D gene is possibly TRBD2 (6 bases). Trimming shortened V by 5 bases and J by 1 base, and 15 bases separated the two germline ends. Germline CDR1 and CDR2: SGHTA and FQGNSA. CDR3 length: 15 residues. The CDR3 DNA is TGTGCCAGCAGCAAAGGAGCGGGTGCTTCCTACGAGCAGTACTTC. This translates into CASSKGAGASYEQYF.